The TCR beta chain under discussion was sequenced for a study of shared clonotypes between healthy human individuals. The V and J ends lost 3 bases and 4 bases respectively, with 4 bases between them. CDR3 length: 12 residues. CDR1 and CDR2 (germline): SNHLY, FYNNEI. In regard to this clone: Within the sample, other DNA sequences also encode this same CDR3.

Libraries were prepared by immunoSEQ multiplex PCR; TCRdb keeps only in-frame clonotypes and omits some of them. Seen here are approximately 1.5 million clones, about 98.5% observed once, and the top ten hold roughly 0.35%. This receptor was identified in a man aged 25-45 years in good health. The sequenced sample was naive CD4+ T cells sorted from blood. Stated subset: CD45RA+ positively selected. The J gene is TRBJ2-1, the V gene TRBV2; D call uncertain. The CDR3 sequence is CASSEGYNEQFF. The DNA of the CDR3 is TGTGCCAGCAGTGAGGGATACAATGAGCAGTTCTTC.